The T cell receptor beta chain described here comes from a study of T-cell memory formation after mild COVID-19. Study in general: The two donors had largely donor-specific TCR clusters. Study-wide results and limits: Some clones that responded turned up in pre-infection memory, which suggests that cross-reactive memory joined in.

The trim removed 3 bases at V and 8 bases at J, leaving 8 bases unmatched. Per germline, CDR1 KGHDR and CDR2 SFDVKD. The CDR3 contains 15 residues. Constant-segment primers were used for 5'RACE, and the resulting TCR alpha and TCR beta cDNA libraries carried sample barcodes and UMIs. TCRdb re-called the 5' RACE reads through MiXCR, storing one row per CDR3 protein. The sample has 540,000 or so distinct CDR3 sequences, about 20% seen once; the top ten hold under 15%. This clonotype was counted only a few times. The antigen is not known. The rearrangement joins TRBV24-1 to TRBJ2-3; 9 positions agree with TRBD1. Specimen: PBMCs or a T cell subset sorted from them (not recorded which). This TCR was recovered from an adult woman who had mild COVID-19 (a few samples of this study predate the infection). Cell type and time point are not known. CDR3 residues: CATSDPGTGHGTQYF. In DNA form, the CDR3 reads TGTGCCACCAGTGATCCTGGGACAGGGCATGGTACGCAGTATTTT.